This TCR beta chain originates from a study of cytomegalovirus exposure and HLA in healthy donors. Trimming pared 4 bases from V and 4 bases from J, leaving 13 bases between. The CDR3 covers 14 residues. The germline V gene encodes CDR1 KGHSH and CDR2 LQKENI. In the case of this clone: The antigen remains undetermined.

Sequenced by immunoSEQ multiplex PCR; TCRdb stores in-frame clones only, minus some. The sample holds 110,000 to 150,000 clones, 94% seen once. Study-level findings and limits: Reports credit the classifier with highly specific, highly sensitive diagnosis of cytomegalovirus status. The listing of roughly 160 TCR beta chains classed them as cytomegalovirus-associated. Rare TCR sequences predominated, though certain public TCRs were found in many donors.

Input material: PBMCs. The chain couples TRBV18 to TRBJ1-2; D is unclear. The receptor's source is a man younger than 30 in good health and CMV-seropositive. CDR3 region: CASSRETSGYGYTF. CDR3 nucleotides: TGTGCCAGCTCACGGGAGACTAGTGGCTATGGCTACACCTTC.